These 9 T cell receptor beta chains originate from one sample sequenced in a study of a mutant IDH1 vaccine in newly diagnosed glioma. No antigen has been identified for these receptors. Only in-frame clones appear in the TCRdb table, and some are missing; sequencing was by immunoSEQ multiplex PCR. The sample has about 20,000 clones; around 80% are singletons. Time point reported: week 23, last vaccination. All doses held 300 ug of mutant IDH1 20-mer peptide, with topical imiquimod. This specimen was PBMCs, taken from a glioma patient whose treatment included an IDH1 peptide vaccine. The receptors here all came from a man aged 25 to 40 with glioma.

CDR3 sequence: CASTQGAGQGASSFEQYF. CDR3 coding DNA: TGTGCCAGCACCCAGGGAGCGGGACAGGGGGCTTCAAGCTTCGAGCAGTACTTC. This sequence joins TRBV5-4 and TRBJ2-7, with TRBD1 matching over 12 bases. The CDR3 is made up of 18 amino acids. Germline values: CDR1 SGHNT, CDR2 YYREEE (reference sequence). The J segment lost 6 bases and the V segment lost 6 bases, leaving 19 bases of the junction unmatched. The complete variable domain, with remaining parts taken from reference TRBV5-4 and TRBJ2-7, reads ETGVTQSPTHLIKTRGQQVTLRCSSQSGHNTVSWYQQALGQGPQFIFQYYREEENGRGNFPPRFSGLQFPNYSSELNVNALELDDSALYLCASTQGAGQGASSFEQYFGPGTRLTVT.

This clone was found once. The genes are TRBV5-1 and TRBJ2-2, with a possible D match to TRBD2 (6 bases). This CDR3 comprises 16 residues. Germline CDR1 and CDR2: SGHRS and YFSETQ. V lost 0 bases and J 2 bases, leaving 11 bases between the germline ends. CDR3 DNA: TGCGCCAGCAGCTTGGTTCCGGGGGACAACACCGGGGAGCTGTTTTTT. Translation gives CASSLVPGDNTGELFF.

V is TRBV5-1 and J is TRBJ1-4; D ambiguous. V lost 5 bases, J lost 2 bases, and 10 bases lay in between. This CDR3 comprises 14 residues. In germline, CDR1 is SGHRS, CDR2 YFSETQ. Here the CDR3 DNA reads TGCGCCAGCAGACTTATTTCGACTAATGAAAAACTGTTTTTT. Translating it yields CASRLISTNEKLFF. The full variable domain, completed using reference TRBV5-1 and TRBJ1-4, is KAGVTQTPRYLIKTRGQQVTLSCSPISGHRSVSWYQQTPGQGLQFLFEYFSETQRNKGNFPGRFSGRQFSNSRSEMNVSTLELGDSALYLCASRLISTNEKLFFGSGTQLSVL.

The V gene is TRBV29-1, the J gene TRBJ1-1; 10 nucleotides agree with TRBD1. The CDR3 consists of 13 residues. CDR1 and CDR2 from the germline V gene are SQVTM and ANQGSEA. J lost 4 bases, V lost 6 bases, and 5 bases had no gene match. The CDR3 loop reads CSVGRTGGTEAFF. The CDR3 bases are TGCAGCGTAGGGCGGACAGGGGGCACTGAAGCTTTCTTT.

The chain joins TRBV30 to TRBJ1-3; a weak D match, TRBD1 (5 bases). Germline V lookup: CDR1 GTSNPN, CDR2 SVGIG (reference sequence). V shed 2 bases and J shed 7 bases, with 6 bases lying between them. The CDR3 spans 11 residues. This CDR3 is CAWSNRNTIYF. In DNA form, the CDR3 reads TGTGCCTGGAGTAACAGGAACACCATATATTTT.

This clone was counted a few times. The same CDR3 arises from other DNA sequences in this sample as well. The chain recombines TRBV7-9 with TRBJ1-1; D gene unclear. Germline V CDR1 and CDR2: SEHNR, FQNEAQ (reference sequence). Trimming shortened V by 3 bases and J by 1 base, and 6 bases separated the two germline ends. The CDR3 runs 13 residues. CDR3 sequence reads: CASSFGGNTEAFF. The CDR3 nucleotides read TGTGCCAGCAGCTTTGGCGGGAACACTGAAGCTTTCTTT. Full variable domain (outside the CDR3, taken from reference TRBV7-9 and TRBJ1-1): DTGVSQNPRHKITKRGQNVTFRCDPISEHNRLYWYRQTLGQGPEFLTYFQNEAQLEKSRLLSDRFSAERPKGSFSTLEIQRTEQGDSAMYLCASSFGGNTEAFFGQGTRLTVV.

The sample holds a few counts of this clone. This rearrangement joins TRBV7-2 to TRBJ2-7; D may correspond to TRBD1 or TRBD2 (5 bases each). The CDR3 loop spans 15 amino acids. The germline V gene encodes CDR1 SGHTA and CDR2 FQGNSA. Trimming removed 6 bases from V and 0 bases from J, with 15 bases in between. In DNA, the CDR3 is TGTGCCAGCAGATACCGGGACCGGAGCTCCTACGAGCAGTACTTC. Translation gives CASRYRDRSSYEQYF.

V usage is TRBV5-6 and J usage is TRBJ2-7; TRBD1 matches 7 bases. CDR3 length equals 14 residues. Germline assignment: CDR1 SGHDT and CDR2 YYEEEE. With 4 bases clipped from V and 3 bases from J, the junction kept 7 bases outside the gene matches. CDR3 nucleotide sequence: TGTGCCAGCAGCGGGGACAGAAGAGTCTACGAGCAGTACTTC. Translating it yields CASSGDRRVYEQYF.

The J gene is TRBJ1-5, the V gene TRBV19; D might be TRBD1 (5 bases). This CDR3 is 15 amino acids long. Trimming cost V 5 bases and J 1 base, with 12 bases left between them. The germline gives CDR1 LNHDA, CDR2 SQIVND (reference sequence). The CDR3 loop is CASSPPRGSNQPQHF. CDR3 bases: TGTGCCAGTAGTCCCCCCCGGGGCAGCAATCAGCCCCAGCATTTT.